This T cell receptor (beta chain) is from a study of early T cells in non-severe SARS-CoV-2 infection. Study overall: With bulk RNA from unsorted whole blood as input, sequencing yielded unpaired chains.

Study-level points and caveats: The VDJdb matching leaned toward anti-spike CD8 responses and overlooked private and CD4 specificities.

cDNA molecules, individually, were tagged with unique molecular identifiers. Each CDR3 protein gets one entry after TCRdb re-called the 5' RACE reads with MiXCR. The sample yields about 63,000 distinct CDR3 sequences, over 10% seen once. Germline CDR1 and CDR2: SQVTM and ANQGSEA. The CDR3 runs 13 residues. Deletions cut 5 bases from V and 6 bases from J, with 17 bases between. This clonotype was found a few times. What it recognizes is unknown. Sequencing was performed on whole blood. This TCR was recovered from an adult who was a healthcare worker with PCR-confirmed SARS-CoV-2 infection or an uninfected control (not recorded which). The chain joins TRBV29-1 to TRBJ2-7; D is possibly TRBD1 (5 bases). CDR3 loop: CSVSDRESFEQYF. CDR3 sequence (DNA): TGCAGCGTTTCTGACAGAGAGAGCTTCGAGCAGTACTTC.